This T cell receptor beta chain was documented in a study of OX40 agonist ivuxolimab in advanced cancers. Study as a whole: Patients with prior anti-PD-1, anti-PD-L1 or anti-CTLA-4 therapy were eligible; about 40% had some. The study, taken as a whole, reports: Dose levels from 0.1 to 3.0 mg/kg saw CD4+ and CD8+ blood T cells expand clonally by week 6. At 0.1-3.0 mg/kg, partial responders had clonal expansion among the lowest observed.

TCRdb's table, derived via immunoSEQ multiplex PCR, lists solely in-frame clones and lacks some. The sample contains about 55,000 clones, 89% of which appear only once. With regard to this clone: Its antigen is unidentified.

The germline gives CDR1 SEHNR, CDR2 FQNEAQ (reference sequence). The CDR3 runs 13 residues. V lost 4 bases to trimming and J lost 12 bases, with 18 bases between them. No patient had autoimmune disease or received systemic immunosuppression. The genes are TRBV7-9 and TRBJ1-2, with D hard to call. The TCR originated in an adult with an advanced solid tumor such as melanoma, head and neck, liver or kidney cancer. The starting material was CD4+ or CD8+ T cells sorted from blood, obtained in a trial of the OX40 agonist ivuxolimab. CDR3 sequence (DNA): TGTGCCAGCAGCTATATCCTGACCGGTAATGACACCTTC. This encodes CASSYILTGNDTF.